A single sample gave rise to the 10 T cell receptor beta chains below, sequenced in a study of OX40 agonist ivuxolimab in advanced cancers. The repertoire was sequenced with immunoSEQ multiplex PCR; TCRdb's copy has only in-frame clones and lacks some. The table records 55,000 to 65,000 clones, 85% to 90% of them present only once. The source was CD4+ or CD8+ T cells sorted from blood, collected in a trial of the OX40 agonist ivuxolimab. Every receptor here comes from an adult with an advanced solid tumor such as melanoma, head and neck, liver or kidney cancer.

The J gene is TRBJ2-2, the V gene TRBV5-1; TRBD2 aligns across 12 bases. The CDR3 consists of 15 residues. V shed 5 bases, J shed 2 bases, and the junction held 1 base outside the gene matches. In germline, CDR1 is SGHRS, CDR2 YFSETQ. Written as DNA, the CDR3 is TGCGCCAGCAGGACTAGCGGGGGAAACACCGGGGAGCTGTTTTTT. Amino acids: CASRTSGGNTGELFF.

V and J are TRBV19 and TRBJ1-5; D is ambiguous. The ends were cut back, 6 bases at V and 7 bases at J, with 13 bases in the middle. The CDR3 loop spans 13 amino acids. The germline V gene encodes CDR1 LNHDA and CDR2 SQIVND (reference sequence). The CDR3 nucleotides are TGTGCCAGTAGCCCTTTAACGGGCCAGCCCCAGCATTTT. Translated: CASSPLTGQPQHF.

In DNA form, the CDR3 reads TGTGCCTGGAGGACACAGGGATACAATGAGCAGTTCTTC. Its protein is CAWRTQGYNEQFF. The rearrangement uses TRBV30 and TRBJ2-1, with D possibly being TRBD1 (6 bases). The CDR3 totals 13 residues. In germline, CDR1 is GTSNPN, CDR2 SVGIG (reference sequence). The V end lost 3 bases, the J end lost 4 bases, and 10 bases lay between the germline ends.

This sequence joins TRBV9 and TRBJ2-2, with D perhaps matching TRBD1 or TRBD2 (5 bases each). CDR1 SGDLS and CDR2 YYNGEE come from the germline V gene. This CDR3 is built from 14 residues. V was shortened by 0 bases and J by 7 bases, with 10 bases between the two germline ends. CDR3 sequence (DNA): TGTGCCAGCAGCGTAGCACTGGGGGTCGGGGAGCTGTTTTTT. Translated, it gives CASSVALGVGELFF.

The chain is built from TRBV28 and TRBJ1-5; D not certain. This CDR3 contains 14 residues. Germline V gene data show CDR1 as MDHEN and CDR2 as SYDVKM. V lost 8 bases, J lost 0 bases, and 11 bases lay in between. CDR3 loop: CASVKFYSNQPQHF. Written as DNA, the CDR3 is TGTGCCAGCGTTAAGTTCTATAGCAATCAGCCCCAGCATTTT.

This clone was seen a handful of times. The rearrangement links TRBV14 to TRBJ2-5; the D gene is possibly TRBD1 (6 bases). The germline V and J ends were trimmed by 4 bases and 3 bases, with 9 bases remaining between them. Germline lookup yields CDR1 SGHDN and CDR2 FVKESK. CDR3 length: 13 amino acids. Here the CDR3 reads CASSPRTEETQYF. The CDR3 bases are TGTGCCAGCAGCCCGCGGACAGAAGAGACCCAGTACTTC.

This chain joins TRBV6-6 and TRBJ1-3; a weak D match, TRBD1 (5 bases). The V gene lost 7 bases and the J gene lost 0 bases, with 10 bases spanning the gap. The germline V gene encodes CDR1 MNHNY and CDR2 SVGAGI (reference sequence). There are 14 residues in the CDR3. The CDR3: CASIDSDSGNTIYF. DNA of the CDR3: TGTGCCAGCATCGACAGCGACTCTGGAAACACCATATATTTT.

The J gene is TRBJ1-4, the V gene TRBV7-9; weak D call: TRBD1 (5 bases). Trimming removed 3 bases from V and 3 bases from J, with 8 bases in between. Germline assignment: CDR1 SEHNR and CDR2 FQNEAQ (reference sequence). The CDR3 sequence is 14 residues long. CDR3 DNA: TGTGCCAGCAGCTTGGGGCGAGCTAATGAAAAACTGTTTTTT. It yields the protein CASSLGRANEKLFF.

The rearrangement uses TRBV5-4 and TRBJ2-2, with D maybe TRBD1 (6 bases). Germline lookup yields CDR1 SGHNT and CDR2 YYREEE (reference sequence). Trimming took 4 bases from V and 1 from J, leaving 17 bases between them. The CDR3 is 17 amino acids. CDR3: CASSRPTGALNTGELFF. In nucleotides, the CDR3 is TGTGCCAGCAGCCGCCCGACAGGAGCCCTGAACACCGGGGAGCTGTTTTTT.

J is TRBJ1-6 and V is TRBV19; 9 bases are a match to TRBD1. V lost 8 bases and J lost 8; bases outside the gene matches: 4. The germline gives CDR1 LNHDA, CDR2 SQIVND (reference sequence). The length of the CDR3 is 13 residues. CDR3 residues: CASPGQGYSPLHF. The CDR3 nucleotides are TGTGCCAGTCCGGGACAGGGCTATTCACCCCTCCACTTT.